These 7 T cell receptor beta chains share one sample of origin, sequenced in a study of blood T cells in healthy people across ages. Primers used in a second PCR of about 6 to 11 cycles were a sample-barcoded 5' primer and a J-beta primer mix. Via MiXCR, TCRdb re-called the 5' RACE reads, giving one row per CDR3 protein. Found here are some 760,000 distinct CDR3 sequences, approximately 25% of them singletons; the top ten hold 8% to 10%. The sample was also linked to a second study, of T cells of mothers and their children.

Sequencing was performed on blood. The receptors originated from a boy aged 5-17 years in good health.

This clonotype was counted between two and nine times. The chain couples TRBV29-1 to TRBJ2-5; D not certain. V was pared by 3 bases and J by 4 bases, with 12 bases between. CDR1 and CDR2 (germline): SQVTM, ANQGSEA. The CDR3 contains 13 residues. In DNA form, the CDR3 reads TGCAGCGTTGATCCGACTTCCCTAGAGACCCAGTACTTC. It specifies CSVDPTSLETQYF.

The chain's CDR3 is CASSLPLGDEQYF. The DNA for the CDR3 is TGTGCCAGCAGCCTTCCCCTCGGCGACGAGCAGTACTTC. The chain has TRBV3-1 and TRBJ2-7; D is unclear. The V end lost 4 bases, the J end lost 5 bases, and 12 bases lay between the germline ends. This CDR3 spans 13 amino acids. CDR1 and CDR2 (germline): LGHDT, YNNKEL (reference sequence).

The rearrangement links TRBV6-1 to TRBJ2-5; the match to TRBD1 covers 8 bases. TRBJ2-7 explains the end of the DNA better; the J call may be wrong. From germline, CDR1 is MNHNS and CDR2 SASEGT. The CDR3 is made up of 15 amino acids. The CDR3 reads CASSKGQGLSYEQYF. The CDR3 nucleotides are TGTGCCAGCAGCAAAGGACAGGGCCTCTCCTACGAGCAGTACTTC.

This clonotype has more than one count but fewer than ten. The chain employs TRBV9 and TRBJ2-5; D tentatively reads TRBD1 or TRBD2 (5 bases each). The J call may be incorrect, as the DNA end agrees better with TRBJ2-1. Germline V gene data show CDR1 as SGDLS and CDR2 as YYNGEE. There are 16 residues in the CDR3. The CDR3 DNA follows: TGTGCCAGCAGCGAGGGGCGTTGGCGGGCCGAGGGTGAGCAGTTCTTC. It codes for CASSEGRWRAEGEQFF.

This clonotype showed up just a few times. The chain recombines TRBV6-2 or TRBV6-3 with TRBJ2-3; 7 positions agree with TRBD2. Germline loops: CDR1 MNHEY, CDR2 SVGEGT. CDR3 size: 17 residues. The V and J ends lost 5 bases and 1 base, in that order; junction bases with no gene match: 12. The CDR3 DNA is TGTGCCAGCAGTGACTGGGGTCGTGGGGGGGGCACAGATACGCAGTATTTT. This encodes CASSDWGRGGGTDTQYF.

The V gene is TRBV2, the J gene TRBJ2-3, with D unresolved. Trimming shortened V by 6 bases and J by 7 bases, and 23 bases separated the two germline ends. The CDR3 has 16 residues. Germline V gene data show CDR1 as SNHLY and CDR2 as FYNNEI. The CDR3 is CASSPGSGLFPNTQYF. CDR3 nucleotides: TGTGCCAGCAGCCCTGGCTCCGGTCTATTCCCGAATACGCAGTATTTT.

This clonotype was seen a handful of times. DNA of the CDR3: TGTGCCAGCAGCTTATCCGTGGACTCCTATAATTCACCCCTCCACTTT. Translated, it gives CASSLSVDSYNSPLHF. This chain uses TRBV7-2 with TRBJ1-6, with D hard to call. Per the germline V gene, CDR1 is SGHTA and CDR2 is FQGNSA. The V gene lost 2 bases and the J gene lost 0 bases, with 8 bases spanning the gap. This CDR3 comprises 16 residues.